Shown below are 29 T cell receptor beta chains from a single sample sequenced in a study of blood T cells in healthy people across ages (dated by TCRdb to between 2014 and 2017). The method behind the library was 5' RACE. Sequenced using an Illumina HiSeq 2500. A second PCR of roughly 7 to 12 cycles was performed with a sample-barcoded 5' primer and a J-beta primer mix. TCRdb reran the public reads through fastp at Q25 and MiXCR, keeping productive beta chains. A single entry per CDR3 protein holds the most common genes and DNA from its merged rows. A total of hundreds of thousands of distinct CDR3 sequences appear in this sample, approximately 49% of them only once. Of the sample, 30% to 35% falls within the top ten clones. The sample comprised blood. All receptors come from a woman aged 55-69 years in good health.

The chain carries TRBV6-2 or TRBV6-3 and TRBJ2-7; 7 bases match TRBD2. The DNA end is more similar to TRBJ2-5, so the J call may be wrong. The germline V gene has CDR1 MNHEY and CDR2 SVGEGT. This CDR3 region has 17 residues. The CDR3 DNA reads TGTGCCAGCAGTTACGGGCTAGCGGATACATCTCAGGGGACCCAGTACTTC. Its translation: CASSYGLADTSQGTQYF.

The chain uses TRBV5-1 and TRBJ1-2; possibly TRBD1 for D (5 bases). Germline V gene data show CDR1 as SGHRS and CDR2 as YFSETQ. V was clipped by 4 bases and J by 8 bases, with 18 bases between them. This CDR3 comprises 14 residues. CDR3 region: CASSLGTGVSGYTF. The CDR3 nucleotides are TGCGCCAGCAGCCTCGGAACAGGCGTTAGCGGCTACACCTTC.

For the CDR3, the DNA is TGTGCCAGCAGCGTAGGGGTAGCCCGGGGCGATGAGCAGTTCTTC. It yields the protein CASSVGVARGDEQFF. This sequence joins TRBV11-2 and TRBJ2-1, with D perhaps assigned TRBD1 or TRBD2 (5 bases each). Germline V lookup: CDR1 SGHAT, CDR2 FQNNGV. The CDR3 loop spans 15 amino acids. V lost 5 bases to trimming and J lost 8 bases, with 19 bases between them.

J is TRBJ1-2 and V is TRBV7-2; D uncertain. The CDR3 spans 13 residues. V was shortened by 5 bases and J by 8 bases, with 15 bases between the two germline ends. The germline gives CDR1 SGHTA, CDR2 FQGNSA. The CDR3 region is CASSKTRVSGYTF. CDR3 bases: TGTGCCAGCAGCAAAACCCGGGTTAGCGGCTACACCTTC.

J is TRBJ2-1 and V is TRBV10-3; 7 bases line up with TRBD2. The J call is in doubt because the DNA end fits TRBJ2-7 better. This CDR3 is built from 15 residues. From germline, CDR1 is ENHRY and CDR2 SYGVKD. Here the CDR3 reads CAISEGLAAYNEQYF. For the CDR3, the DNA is TGTGCCATCAGTGAGGGGCTAGCGGCGTACAATGAGCAGTACTTC.

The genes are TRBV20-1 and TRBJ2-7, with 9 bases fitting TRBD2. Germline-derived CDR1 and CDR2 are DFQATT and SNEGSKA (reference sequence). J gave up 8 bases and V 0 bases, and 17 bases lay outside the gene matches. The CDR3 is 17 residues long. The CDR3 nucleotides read TGCAGTGCTAGAGATCAAGGTAGCGGGAGCTTACCAAGCAAGCAGTACTTC. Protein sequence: CSARDQGSGSLPSKQYF.

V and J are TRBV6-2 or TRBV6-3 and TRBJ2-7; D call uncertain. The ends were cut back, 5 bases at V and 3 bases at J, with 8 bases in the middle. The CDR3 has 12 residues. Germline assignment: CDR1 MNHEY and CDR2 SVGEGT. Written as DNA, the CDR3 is TGTGCCAGCAGTCACCTGGGCTACGAGCAGTACTTC. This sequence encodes CASSHLGYEQYF.

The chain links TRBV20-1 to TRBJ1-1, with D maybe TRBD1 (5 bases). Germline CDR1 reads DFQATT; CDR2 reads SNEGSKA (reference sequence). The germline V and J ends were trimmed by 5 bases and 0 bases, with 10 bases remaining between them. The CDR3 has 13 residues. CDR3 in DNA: TGCAGTGCTCCCCGGGACTTGAACACTGAAGCTTTCTTT. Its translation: CSAPRDLNTEAFF.

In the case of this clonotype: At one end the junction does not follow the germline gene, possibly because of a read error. In nucleotides, the CDR3 is TGTGCCCGCAGCCTTTATCGCAATGAGCAGTTCTTC. It codes for CARSLYRNEQFF. The chain uses TRBV28 and TRBJ2-1, with D uncertain. This CDR3 region has 12 residues. Germline-derived CDR1 and CDR2 are MDHEN and SYDVKM.

CDR3: CASSWTGRQETQYF. DNA of the CDR3: TGTGCCAGCAGTTGGACAGGTCGGCAAGAGACCCAGTACTTC. V and J are TRBV12-3 or TRBV12-4 and TRBJ2-5; 7 positions agree with TRBD1. The V segment lost 4 bases and the J segment 2 bases; nucleotides outside the gene matches: 4. This CDR3 contains 14 residues.

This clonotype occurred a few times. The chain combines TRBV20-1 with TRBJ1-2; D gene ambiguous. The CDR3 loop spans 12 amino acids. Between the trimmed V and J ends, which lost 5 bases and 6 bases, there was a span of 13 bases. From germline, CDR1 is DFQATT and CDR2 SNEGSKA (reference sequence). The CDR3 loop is CSALKGGDGYTF. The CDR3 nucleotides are TGCAGTGCTCTAAAGGGTGGGGATGGCTACACCTTC.

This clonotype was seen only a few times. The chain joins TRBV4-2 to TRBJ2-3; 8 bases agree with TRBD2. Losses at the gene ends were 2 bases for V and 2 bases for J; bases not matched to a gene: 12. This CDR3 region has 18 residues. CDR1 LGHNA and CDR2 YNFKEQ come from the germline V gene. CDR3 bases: TGTGCCAGCAGCCAAAAATCCATAGCGGGAACCTCCACAGATACGCAGTATTTT. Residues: CASSQKSIAGTSTDTQYF.

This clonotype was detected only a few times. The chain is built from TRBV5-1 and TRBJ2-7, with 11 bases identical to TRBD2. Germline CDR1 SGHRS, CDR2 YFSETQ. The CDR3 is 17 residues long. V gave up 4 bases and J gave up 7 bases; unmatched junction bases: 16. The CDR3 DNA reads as TGCGCCAGCAGCCCCCGACTAGCGGGACTTCCGGGGAATGAGCAGTACTTC. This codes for CASSPRLAGLPGNEQYF.

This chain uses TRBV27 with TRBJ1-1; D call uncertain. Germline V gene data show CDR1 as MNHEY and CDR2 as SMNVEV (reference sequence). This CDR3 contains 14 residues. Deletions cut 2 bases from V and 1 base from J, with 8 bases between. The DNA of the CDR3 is TGTGCCAGCAGTTTAGAGAGTGGGAACACTGAAGCTTTCTTT. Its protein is CASSLESGNTEAFF.

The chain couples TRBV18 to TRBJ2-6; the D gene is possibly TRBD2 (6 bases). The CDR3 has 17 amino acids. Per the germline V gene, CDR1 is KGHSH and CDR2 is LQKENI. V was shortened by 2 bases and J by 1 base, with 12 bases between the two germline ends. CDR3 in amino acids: CASSPWMGTSGANVLTF. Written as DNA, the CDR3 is TGTGCCAGCTCACCATGGATGGGGACTTCTGGGGCCAACGTCCTGACTTTC. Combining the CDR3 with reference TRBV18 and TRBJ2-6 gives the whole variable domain NAGVMQNPRHLVRRRGQEARLRCSPMKGHSHVYWYRQLPEEGLKFMVYLQKENIIDESGMPKERFSAEFPKEGPSILRIQQVVRGDSAAYFCASSPWMGTSGANVLTFGAGSRLTVL.

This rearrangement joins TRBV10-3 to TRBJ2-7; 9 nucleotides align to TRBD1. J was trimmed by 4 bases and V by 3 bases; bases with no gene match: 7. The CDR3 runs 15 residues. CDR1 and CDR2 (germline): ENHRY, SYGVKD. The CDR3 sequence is CAISEPPGQGYEQYF. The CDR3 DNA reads TGTGCCATCAGTGAACCACCGGGACAGGGTTACGAGCAGTACTTC.

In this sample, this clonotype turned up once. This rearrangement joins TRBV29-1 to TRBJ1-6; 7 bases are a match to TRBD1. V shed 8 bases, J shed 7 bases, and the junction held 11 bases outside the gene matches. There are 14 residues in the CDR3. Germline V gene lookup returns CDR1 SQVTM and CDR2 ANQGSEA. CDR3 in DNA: TGCAGCCTAACAAACAGGGGTGGGAATTCACCCCTCCACTTT. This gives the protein CSLTNRGGNSPLHF.

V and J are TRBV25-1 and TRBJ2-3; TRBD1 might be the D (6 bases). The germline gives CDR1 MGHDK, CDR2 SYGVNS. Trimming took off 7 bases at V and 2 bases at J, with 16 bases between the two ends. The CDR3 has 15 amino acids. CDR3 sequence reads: CASTSATGFTDTQYF. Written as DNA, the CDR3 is TGTGCCAGCACATCTGCAACAGGGTTCACAGATACGCAGTATTTT.

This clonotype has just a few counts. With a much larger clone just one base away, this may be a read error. CDR3 loop: CASSFGVDTRYF. CDR3 nucleotides: TGTGCCAGCAGCTTTGGGGTGGATACGCGGTATTTT. J is TRBJ2-7 and V is TRBV2; D is unresolved. There are 12 residues in the CDR3. Germline V lookup: CDR1 SNHLY, CDR2 FYNNEI. Variable domain in full (rest from reference TRBV2 and TRBJ2-7): EPEVTQTPSHQVTQMGQEVILRCVPISNHLYFYWYRQILGQKVEFLVSFYNNEISEKSEIFDDQFSVERPDGSNFTLKIRSTKLEDSAMYFCASSFGVDTRYFGPGTRLTVT.

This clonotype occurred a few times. CDR3 sequence reads: CASSDHRDGLGRLAGRPDTQYF. DNA for the CDR3: TGTGCCAGCAGCGATCATAGGGACGGCCTAGGTCGACTAGCGGGGCGTCCAGATACGCAGTATTTT. The rearrangement links TRBV9 to TRBJ2-3, with 11 positions matching TRBD2. The germline gives CDR1 SGDLS, CDR2 YYNGEE. The CDR3 consists of 22 residues. Trimming cost V 3 bases and J 4 bases; bases outside gene matches: 25.

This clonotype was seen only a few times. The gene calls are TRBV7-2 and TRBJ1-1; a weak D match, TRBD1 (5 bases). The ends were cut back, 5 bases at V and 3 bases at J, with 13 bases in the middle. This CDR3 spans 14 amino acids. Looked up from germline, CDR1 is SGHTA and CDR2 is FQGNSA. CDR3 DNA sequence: TGTGCCAGCAGCCTACGATCAGGGTACACTGAAGCTTTCTTT. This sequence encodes CASSLRSGYTEAFF.

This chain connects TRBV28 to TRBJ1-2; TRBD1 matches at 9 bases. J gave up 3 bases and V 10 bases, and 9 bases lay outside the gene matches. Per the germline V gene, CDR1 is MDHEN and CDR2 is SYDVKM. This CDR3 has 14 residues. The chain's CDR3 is CATATGGWYYGYTF. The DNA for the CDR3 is TGTGCCACAGCAACAGGGGGCTGGTACTATGGCTACACCTTC.

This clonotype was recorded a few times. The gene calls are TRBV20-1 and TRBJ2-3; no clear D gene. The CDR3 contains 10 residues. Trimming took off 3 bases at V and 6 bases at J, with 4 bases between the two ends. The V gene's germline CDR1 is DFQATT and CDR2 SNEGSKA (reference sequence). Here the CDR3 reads CSASVDTQYF. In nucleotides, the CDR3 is TGCAGTGCTAGTGTGGATACGCAGTATTTT.

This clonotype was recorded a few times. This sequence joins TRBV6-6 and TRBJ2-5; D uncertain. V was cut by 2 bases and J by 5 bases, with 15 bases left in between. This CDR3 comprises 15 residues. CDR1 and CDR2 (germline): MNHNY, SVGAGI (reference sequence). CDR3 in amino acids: CASSYLGSKVETQYF. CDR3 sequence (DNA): TGTGCCAGCAGTTACCTCGGGTCAAAAGTGGAGACCCAGTACTTC.

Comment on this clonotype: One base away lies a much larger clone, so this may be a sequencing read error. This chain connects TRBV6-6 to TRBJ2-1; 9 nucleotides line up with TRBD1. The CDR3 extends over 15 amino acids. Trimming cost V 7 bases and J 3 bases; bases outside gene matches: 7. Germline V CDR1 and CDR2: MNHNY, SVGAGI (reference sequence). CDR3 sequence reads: CASTPVDRGYNEQFF. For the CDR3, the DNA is TGTGCCAGCACCCCTGTGGACAGGGGCTACAATGAGCAGTTCTTC.

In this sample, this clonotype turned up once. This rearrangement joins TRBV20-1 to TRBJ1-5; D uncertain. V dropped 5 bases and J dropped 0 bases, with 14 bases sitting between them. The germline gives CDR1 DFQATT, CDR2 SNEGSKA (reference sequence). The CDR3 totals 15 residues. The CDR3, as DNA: TGCAGTGCTGATCCCGACACTTATAGCAATCAGCCCCAGCATTTT. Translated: CSADPDTYSNQPQHF.

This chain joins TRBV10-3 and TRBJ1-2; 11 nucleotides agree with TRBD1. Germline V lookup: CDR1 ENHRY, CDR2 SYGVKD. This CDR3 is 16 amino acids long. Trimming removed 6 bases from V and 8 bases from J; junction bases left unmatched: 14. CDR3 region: CAIRDRDRGGVDGYTF. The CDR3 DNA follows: TGTGCCATCAGAGACCGGGACAGGGGGGGAGTAGACGGCTACACCTTC.

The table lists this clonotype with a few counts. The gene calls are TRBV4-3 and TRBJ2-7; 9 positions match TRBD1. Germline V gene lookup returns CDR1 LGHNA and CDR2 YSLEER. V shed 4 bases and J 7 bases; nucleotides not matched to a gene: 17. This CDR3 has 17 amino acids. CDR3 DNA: TGCGCCAGCAGCCTCTTCATAGGGACAGGGACCTACAATGAGCAGTACTTC. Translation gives CASSLFIGTGTYNEQYF.

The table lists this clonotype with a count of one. The DNA for the CDR3 is TGCAGTGCTAGAGATTTTCGCAGTGGAGGTACCGGGGAGCTGTTTTTT. This codes for CSARDFRSGGTGELFF. The chain uses TRBV20-1 and TRBJ2-2, with D maybe TRBD2 (5 bases). V was clipped by 0 bases and J by 5 bases, with 16 bases between them. CDR1 and CDR2 from the germline V gene are DFQATT and SNEGSKA (reference sequence). The CDR3 loop spans 16 amino acids.